This is a list of T cell receptor beta chains from one sample in a study of early T cells in non-severe SARS-CoV-2 infection. Each CDR3 protein is one row after TCRdb ran MiXCR on the 5' RACE reads. The sample lists around 40,000 distinct CDR3 sequences, roughly 6.3% occurring once. The sequencing input was whole blood. The receptors derive from an adult who was a healthcare worker with PCR-confirmed SARS-CoV-2 infection or an uninfected control (not recorded which). CDR3s include the opening cysteine and the closing phenylalanine or tryptophan. Fields, in order: V gene, J gene, clone size, D gene, CDR3 DNA, CDR3 protein. A D gene is named only where the DNA matches it firmly. Only some rows state a clone size, as once, few, many or a class for expanded clones.

TRBV7-2	TRBJ1-1	many	.	TGTGCCAGCAGCTTTTCAGACACTGAAGCTTTCTTT	CASSFSDTEAFF
TRBV10-3	TRBJ2-1	many	TRBD2	TGTGCCATCAGTGGATCTAGCGGGAGTTCTGCTGAGCAGTTCTTC	CAISGSSGSSAEQFF
TRBV11-2	TRBJ2-1	many	.	TGTGCCAGCAGCTCTCACCTTAGCGGTTCCTCCTACAATGAGCAGTTCTTC	CASSSHLSGSSYNEQFF
TRBV18	TRBJ1-2	.	.	TGTGCCAGCTCACCACCTCTTTCCGGTTATGGCTACACCTTC	CASSPPLSGYGYTF
TRBV29-1	TRBJ2-5	.	.	TGCAGCGTTAAAATTCAGGTATCCGAAGAGACCCAGTACTTC	CSVKIQVSEETQYF
TRBV7-8	TRBJ2-3	many	.	TGTGCCAGCAGCCCGCGCCTGCTACTACCCACAGATACGCAGTATTTT	CASSPRLLLPTDTQYF
TRBV7-9	TRBJ2-2	few	.	TGTGCCAGCCCTGACGGCTACGCGAACACCGGGGAGCTGTTTTTT	CASPDGYANTGELFF
TRBV28	TRBJ2-2	.	.	TGTGCCAGCAGTACCCCGGGAATTAAGCTGTTTTTT	CASSTPGIKLFF
TRBV5-1	TRBJ2-7	many	.	TGCGCCAGCAGCCCCCTCCAGCTCAACGAGCAGTACTTC	CASSPLQLNEQYF
TRBV30	TRBJ1-1	many	.	TGTGCCTGGAGTGTCACGATGAACACTGAAGCTTTCTTT	CAWSVTMNTEAFF
TRBV4-1	TRBJ1-5	many	.	TGCGCCAGCAGCCAATTTCGGTCTAGCAATCAGCCCCAGCATTTT	CASSQFRSSNQPQHF
TRBV13	TRBJ2-7	many	.	TGTGCCAGCAGAGACGGATCGAGCTCCTACGAGCAGTACTTC	CASRDGSSSYEQYF
TRBV7-2	TRBJ1-1	few	.	TGTGCCAGCAGCTTATCCGGGACGAACACTGAAGCTTTCTTT	CASSLSGTNTEAFF
TRBV7-6	TRBJ2-3	many	TRBD2	TGTGCCAGCAGCTTAGGGATAGCGGGAGGGCCAGCAGATACGCAGTATTTT	CASSLGIAGGPADTQYF
TRBV21-1	TRBJ1-2	.	.	TGTGCCAGCAGCGCAATGAGTGGGGACGGCTATGGCTACACCTTC	CASSAMSGDGYGYTF
TRBV28	TRBJ2-5	many	.	TGTGCCAGCAGTTTTGACGGGACAAGCCAAGAGACCCAGTACTTC	CASSFDGTSQETQYF
TRBV19	TRBJ1-5	.	.	TGTGCCAGTAACCCGTCCGGGAAGGGTAGCAATCAGCCCCAGCATTTT	CASNPSGKGSNQPQHF
TRBV28	TRBJ2-1	many	TRBD2	TGTGCCAGCCTTGGGACTAGCGGTCCCACCTACAATGAGCAGTTCTTC	CASLGTSGPTYNEQFF
TRBV7-9	TRBJ2-2	many	.	TGTGCCAGCAGCTTCTTCGGGGAGCTGTTTTTT	CASSFFGELFF
TRBV9	TRBJ1-2	many	.	TGTGCCAGCAGCGTAGCTGATGTCAGTAACTATGGCTACACCTTC	CASSVADVSNYGYTF
TRBV18	TRBJ2-1	many	.	TGTGCCAGCTCACTGAGCGGCCAAGAGTCCAATGAGCAGTTCTTC	CASSLSGQESNEQFF
TRBV5-1	TRBJ2-7	.	.	TGCGCCAGCAGCTTGGGGGCCCCCATCGAAGAGCAGTACTTC	CASSLGAPIEEQYF
TRBV9	TRBJ2-1	many	.	TGTGCCAGCAGCGATCAAACAGGATCCAATGAGCAGTTCTTC	CASSDQTGSNEQFF
TRBV27	TRBJ2-1	.	TRBD2	TGTGCCAGCAGAGTGATTAGCGGGAGCAATGAGCAGTTCTTC	CASRVISGSNEQFF
TRBV10-2	TRBJ2-7	many	.	TGCGCCAGCAGTGAGCGGGTGGGTACCTACGAGCAGTACTTC	CASSERVGTYEQYF
TRBV20-1	TRBJ2-3	.	.	TGCAGTGCCAGACGTAGTGCAGATACGCAGTATTTT	CSARRSADTQYF
TRBV6-5	TRBJ2-6	many	.	TGTGCCAGCAGTTCTACCCTCAGGGTGGAGTCTGGGGCCAACGTCCTGACTTTC	CASSSTLRVESGANVLTF
TRBV6-2/TRBV6-3	TRBJ1-5	few	.	TGTGCCAGCAGTCTCGGGACCGACCATCAGCCCCAGCATTTT	CASSLGTDHQPQHF
TRBV4-2	TRBJ2-7	many	.	TGTGCCAGCAGCCAAGAGGGCGGGGGCCACTACGAGCAGTACTTC	CASSQEGGGHYEQYF
TRBV9	TRBJ1-5	many	.	TGTGCCAGCAGCGTACAAGATCAGCCCCAGCATTTT	CASSVQDQPQHF
TRBV18	TRBJ2-3	many	TRBD1	TGTGCCAGCTCACCACTCAGGGGGACAGATACGCAGTATTTT	CASSPLRGTDTQYF
TRBV24-1	TRBJ2-1	many	.	TGTGCCACCAGTGATTTACTAAGCTCCTACAATGAGCAGTTCTTC	CATSDLLSSYNEQFF
TRBV10-3	TRBJ2-5	.	.	TGTGCCATCAGCAGACAGAAACAAGAGACCCAGTACTTC	CAISRQKQETQYF
TRBV18	TRBJ2-2	few	.	TGTGCCAGCTCCCAAACAGTGGCGAACACCGGGGAGCTGTTTTTT	CASSQTVANTGELFF
TRBV7-8	TRBJ2-5	.	TRBD2	TGTGCCACCGCGCCCGTGTTGGGGGGGGAAGAGACCCAGTACTTC	CATAPVLGGEETQYF
TRBV20-1	TRBJ1-1	many	.	TGCAGTGCTAGAGATCCCGGATGGAGCACTGAAGCTTTCTTT	CSARDPGWSTEAFF
TRBV19	TRBJ2-1	.	TRBD2	TGTGCCAGTAGTATAACTAGCGGAGAGCAGTTCTTC	CASSITSGEQFF
TRBV13	TRBJ2-7	many	TRBD2	TGTGCCAGCAGCTCAGGGATCAGCGGGAGCGGCGAGCAGTACTTC	CASSSGISGSGEQYF
TRBV5-6	TRBJ2-1	few	.	TGTGCCAGCAGCCCGGGGGTAGAGCAGTTCTTC	CASSPGVEQFF
TRBV25-1	TRBJ2-1	many	.	TGTGCCAGCACCGGACCAGCGGAACTCCGGGGTGAGCAGTTCTTC	CASTGPAELRGEQFF
TRBV4-1	TRBJ1-1	few	.	TGCGCCAGCAGCCCGACAGAGAACACTGAAGCTTTCTTT	CASSPTENTEAFF
TRBV5-1	TRBJ2-7	few	TRBD2	TGCGCCAGCAGCTTGGTGGCGGGAGGGTCCTACGAGCAGTACTTC	CASSLVAGGSYEQYF
TRBV10-3	TRBJ1-4	many	.	TGTGCCATCGGGGATGCAACTAATGAAAAACTGTTTTTT	CAIGDATNEKLFF
TRBV11-2	TRBJ2-2	many	TRBD1	TGTGCCAGCAGCTCCTTCAGGGGGATCGGAACCGGGGAGCTGTTTTTT	CASSSFRGIGTGELFF
TRBV7-3	TRBJ1-2	many	.	TGTGCCAGCACCCCTTCGGAGGCTCGGTATGGCTACACCTTC	CASTPSEARYGYTF
TRBV7-9	TRBJ2-3	few	.	TGTGCCAGCAGCTTAACGTCCGCGGGGGCTGGCACAGATACGCAGTATTTT	CASSLTSAGAGTDTQYF
TRBV7-9	TRBJ2-7	few	TRBD2	TGTGCCAGCAGCTCATCCGGGACTATCTCTTTC	CASSSSGTISF
TRBV10-3	TRBJ1-2	medium-sized	.	TGTGCCATCAGTGAGTCAGTATCGGGCCCTCATGGCTACACCTTC	CAISESVSGPHGYTF
TRBV7-2	TRBJ2-1	few	.	TGTGCCAGCAGCTCACAGGGCTACAATGAGCAGTTCTTC	CASSSQGYNEQFF
TRBV11-3	TRBJ2-7	many	.	TGTGCCAGCAGCTTCCGGGACGGTTACGAGCAGTACTTC	CASSFRDGYEQYF
TRBV11-2	TRBJ2-4	many	.	TGTGCCAGCAGCTTAGAACAGGGCAGCATTCAGTACTTC	CASSLEQGSIQYF
TRBV10-2	TRBJ2-3	many	TRBD1	TGCGCCAGCAACTCAGGGGGAAATACGCAGTATTTT	CASNSGGNTQYF
TRBV6-2/TRBV6-3	TRBJ2-4	many	TRBD2	TGTGCCAGCGGTACTATTAGCGGGAGGATAGGAAACATTCAGTACTTC	CASGTISGRIGNIQYF